This T cell receptor (beta chain) emerged from a study of blood T cells in healthy people across ages. The ends lost 5 bases at V and 5 bases at J; junction bases unmatched: 5. The CDR3 has 14 amino acids. The germline CDR1 and CDR2 sequences are SGHTA and FQGNSA. Study conclusions and caveats: PBMC samples, being unsorted, prevented any conclusive comparison of naive and antigen-experienced cells. Per million T cells, TCR beta diversity dropped about linearly as age rose.

Combining a sample-barcoded 5' primer with a J-beta primer mix, a second PCR ran for about 7 to 11 cycles. Via MiXCR, TCRdb re-called the 5' RACE reads, giving one row per CDR3 protein. Counted here are about 580,000 distinct CDR3 sequences, around half occurring once; the ten biggest clones make up around 25%. About this clonotype: Its antigen is unidentified.

This chain uses TRBV7-2 with TRBJ1-4; 7 bases align to TRBD1. This TCR was recovered from a man older than 75 in good health. Material for sequencing was blood. The CDR3 loop reads CASSIKTGNEKLFF. CDR3 in DNA: TGTGCCAGCAGCATTAAGACAGGGAATGAAAAACTGTTTTTT.